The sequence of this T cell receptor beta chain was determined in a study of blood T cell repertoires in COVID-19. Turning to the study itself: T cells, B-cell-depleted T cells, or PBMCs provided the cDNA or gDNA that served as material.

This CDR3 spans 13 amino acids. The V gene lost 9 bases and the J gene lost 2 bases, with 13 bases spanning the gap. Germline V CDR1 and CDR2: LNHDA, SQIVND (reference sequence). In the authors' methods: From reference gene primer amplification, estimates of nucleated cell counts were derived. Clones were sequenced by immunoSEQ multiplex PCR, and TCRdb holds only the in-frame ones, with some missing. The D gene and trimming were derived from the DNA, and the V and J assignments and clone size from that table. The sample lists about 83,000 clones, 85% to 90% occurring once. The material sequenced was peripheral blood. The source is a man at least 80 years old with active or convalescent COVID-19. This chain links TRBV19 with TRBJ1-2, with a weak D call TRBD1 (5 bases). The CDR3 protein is CASRAGVNYGYTF. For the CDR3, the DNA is TGTGCCAGCCGGGCGGGGGTAAACTATGGCTACACCTTC.